This section outlines one T cell receptor beta chain sequence together with its context. As yet, its antigen is unknown. This sample stems from a study of graft-versus-host responses after intestinal transplantation. Notes on the study in general: Recipient bone marrow held GvH clones, some seen earlier in ileum or blood. Early after transplant, HvG declines were associated with peak levels of circulating GvH clones. Across patients carrying graft-donor T cell macrochimerism, allografts held high graft-versus-host to host-versus-graft clonal ratios.

Clones were sequenced by immunoSEQ multiplex PCR, and TCRdb holds only the in-frame ones, with some missing. The data contain some 15,000 clones, approximately 96% of them singletons. V was trimmed by 4 bases and J by 5 bases, leaving 22 bases between them. There are 16 residues in the CDR3. Per the germline V gene, CDR1 is SGHNT and CDR2 is YYREEE (reference sequence). The rearrangement uses TRBV5-4 and TRBJ2-7; weak D call: TRBD2 (7 bases). This TCR derives from a human patient who received an intestinal transplant, so some T cells may come from the graft donor. This sample comprised PBMCs, obtained 9 days after transplant. CDR3 coding DNA: TGTGCCAGCAGCACAGACAGGATCCGGCGGGAGAACGAGCAGTACTTC. Encoded protein: CASSTDRIRRENEQYF.